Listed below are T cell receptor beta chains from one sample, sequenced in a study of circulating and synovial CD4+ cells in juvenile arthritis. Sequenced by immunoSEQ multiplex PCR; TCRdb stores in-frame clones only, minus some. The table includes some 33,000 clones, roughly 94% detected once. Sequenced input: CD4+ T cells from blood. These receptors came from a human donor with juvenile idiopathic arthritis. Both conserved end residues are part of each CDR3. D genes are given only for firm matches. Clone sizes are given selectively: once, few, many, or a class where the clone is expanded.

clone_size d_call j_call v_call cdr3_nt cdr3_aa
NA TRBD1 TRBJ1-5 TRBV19 TGTGCCAGTAGTACTGGGACAGGGGACCAGCCCCAGCATTTT CASSTGTGDQPQHF
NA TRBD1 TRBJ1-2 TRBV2 TGTGCCAGCAGTGAAGGGACAGGGTCCAACTATGGCTACACCTTC CASSEGTGSNYGYTF
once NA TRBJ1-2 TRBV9 TGTGCCAGCAGCGTAGGGGGCAGGGCCGAGGGCTACACCTTC CASSVGGRAEGYTF
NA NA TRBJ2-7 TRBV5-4 TGTGCCAGCAGCCGAGGGAGCCCCTACGAGCAGTACTTC CASSRGSPYEQYF
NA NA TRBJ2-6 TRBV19 TGTGCCAGTAGTATAGACCCCACAGCGGCTGGGGCCAACGTCCTGACTTTC CASSIDPTAAGANVLTF
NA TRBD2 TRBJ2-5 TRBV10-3 TGTGCCATCGGGGGTACTAGCGGGGGCCAAGAGACCCAGTACTTC CAIGGTSGGQETQYF
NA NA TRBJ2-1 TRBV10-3 TGTGCCATCCGGGACACAGGAAATGAGCAGTTCTTC CAIRDTGNEQFF
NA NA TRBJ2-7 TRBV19 TGTGCCACCGGTCGGGCAGGGTCCCCCTACGAGCAGTACTTC CATGRAGSPYEQYF
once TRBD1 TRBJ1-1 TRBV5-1 TGCGCCAGCAGCTTGGAGGGGGCTACTGAGAACACTGAAGCTTTCTTT CASSLEGATENTEAFF
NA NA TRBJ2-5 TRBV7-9 TGTGCCAGCAGCTCCCTTTTGCAGGGCCAAGAGACCCAGTACTTC CASSSLLQGQETQYF
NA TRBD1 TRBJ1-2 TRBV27 TGTGCCAGCAGTTTATTTGGGAAGGGGGCAGAAGGTTTCTATGGCTACACCTTC CASSLFGKGAEGFYGYTF
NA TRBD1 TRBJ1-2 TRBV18 TGTGCCAGCTCACCATTTGGCACAGGGGCAACTAACTATGGCTACACCTTC CASSPFGTGATNYGYTF
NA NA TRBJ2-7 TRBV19 TGTGCCAGTACGTCGTCCGCCTACGAGCAGTACTTC CASTSSAYEQYF
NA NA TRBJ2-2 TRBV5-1 TGCGCCAGCTGGGCCTTGGCAGAACCCACCGGGGAGCTGTTTTTT CASWALAEPTGELFF
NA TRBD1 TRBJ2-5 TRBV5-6 TGTGCCAGCAGCGGGACAGGGGAGCAAGAGACCCAGTACTTC CASSGTGEQETQYF
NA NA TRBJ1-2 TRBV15 TGTGCCACCAGCAGAGATCCCCTTAACTATGGCTACACCTTC CATSRDPLNYGYTF
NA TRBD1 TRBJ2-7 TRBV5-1 TGCGCCAGCAGCTGGACAGGGTTCGAGTACGAGCAGTACTTC CASSWTGFEYEQYF
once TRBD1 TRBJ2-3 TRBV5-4 TGTGCCAGCAGGGTCTGGGGACAGAACACAGATACGCAGTATTTT CASRVWGQNTDTQYF
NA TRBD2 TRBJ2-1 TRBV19 TGTGCCAGTAGTAGGGGGGGTAGCGTTGCTGAGCAGTTCTTC CASSRGGSVAEQFF
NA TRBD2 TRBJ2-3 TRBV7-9 TGTGCCAGCATCTCTAGAAGGGTTATAGCGGGGCAGTACGCAGATACGCAGTATTTT CASISRRVIAGQYADTQYF
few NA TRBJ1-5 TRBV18 TGTGCCAGCTCACCGTGGGGGGACCATCAGCCCCAGCATTTT CASSPWGDHQPQHF
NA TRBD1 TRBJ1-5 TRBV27 TGTGCCACCAGTAGACAGGGGTTTAATCAGCCCCAGCATTTT CATSRQGFNQPQHF
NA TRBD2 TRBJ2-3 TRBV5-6 TGTGCCAGCAGCGCCCTTATCTCGAGACTAGCGATCACAGATACGCAGTATTTT CASSALISRLAITDTQYF
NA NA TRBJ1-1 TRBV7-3 TGTGCCAGCAGCCCTGGTACAGGCACTGAAGCTTTCTTT CASSPGTGTEAFF
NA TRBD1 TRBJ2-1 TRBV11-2 TGTGCCAGCAGTTCCCCCTACAGGGGGCTTTACAATGAGCAGTTCTTC CASSSPYRGLYNEQFF
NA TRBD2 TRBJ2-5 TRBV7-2 TGTGCCAGCAGAAGCGGGGCCCCGGAGACCCAGTACTTC CASRSGAPETQYF
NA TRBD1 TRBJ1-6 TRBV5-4 TGTGCCAGCAGCTGGGGACAGATCAATAATTCACCCCTCCACTTT CASSWGQINNSPLHF
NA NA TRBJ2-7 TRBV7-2 TGTGCCAGCAGCTTAGTTGCAGGATCCCCTCCCTACGAGCAGTACTTC CASSLVAGSPPYEQYF
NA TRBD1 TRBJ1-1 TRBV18 TGTGCCAGCTCACCACGGCAGGGGGCGGCTAACACTGAAGCTTTCTTT CASSPRQGAANTEAFF
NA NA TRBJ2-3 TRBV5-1 TGCGCCAGCAGCTTGGGTGCGGCTAGCACAGATACGCAGTATTTT CASSLGAASTDTQYF
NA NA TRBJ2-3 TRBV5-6 TGTGCCAGCAGCTTGGCCGGGGATACGCAGTATTTT CASSLAGDTQYF
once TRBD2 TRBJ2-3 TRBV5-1 TGCGCCAGCAGCCGCCGTCCTAGCGGGAGCACAGATACGCAGTATTTT CASSRRPSGSTDTQYF
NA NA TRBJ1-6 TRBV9 TGTGCCAGCAGCGGGCCCCCAGGTAACGATAATTCACCCCTCCACTTT CASSGPPGNDNSPLHF
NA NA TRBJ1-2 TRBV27 TGTGCCAGCAGACCCACTCCGTCCTATGGCTACACCTTC CASRPTPSYGYTF
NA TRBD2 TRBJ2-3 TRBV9 TGTGCCAGCAGCGTAGAGAGTGGGGGAGGGGATACGCAGTATTTT CASSVESGGGDTQYF
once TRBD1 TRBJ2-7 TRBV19 TGTGCCAGTAGTGTCATGGACAGGTTCCGTAACGAGCAGTACTTC CASSVMDRFRNEQYF
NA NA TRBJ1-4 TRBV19 TGTGCCAGTAGTATGTATGGGGGCCTAGGGATGGAAAAACTGTTTTTT CASSMYGGLGMEKLFF
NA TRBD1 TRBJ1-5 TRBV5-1 TGCGCCAGCAGCTTGGGCGGGACAGGCGATCAGCCCCAGCATTTT CASSLGGTGDQPQHF
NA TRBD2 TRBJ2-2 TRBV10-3 TGTGCCACCCTACCCGGACTAGCGCTAATCACCGGGGAGCTGTTTTTT CATLPGLALITGELFF
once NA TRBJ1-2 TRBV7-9 TGTGCCAGCAGCTTAGGGTTACAGGGAATCTACACCTTC CASSLGLQGIYTF
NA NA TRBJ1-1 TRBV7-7 TGTGCCAGCAGCTTAGGCGGGGGCACTGAAGCTTTCTTT CASSLGGGTEAFF
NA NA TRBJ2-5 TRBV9 TGTGCCAGCAGCGTAGCTTTGGAGGAACCTCAAGAGACCCAGTACTTC CASSVALEEPQETQYF